The clone carrying this T cell receptor (beta chain) was observed a single time. This sample was included in a study of blood T cells in healthy people across ages. A second PCR of 7 to 11 cycles used a sample-barcoded 5' primer and a J-beta primer mix. A minimum of 2.5 million CDR3-containing paired-end reads was obtained for each sample. TCRdb itself ran the 5' RACE reads through MiXCR, one entry per CDR3 protein. The table has about 670,000 distinct CDR3 sequences, over 40% seen once. The germline V and J ends were trimmed by 3 bases and 5 bases, with 13 bases remaining between them. Germline CDR1 and CDR2: SNHLY and FYNNEI. This CDR3 is 15 amino acids long.

The clonotype comes from a woman older than 75 in good health. This chain links TRBV2 with TRBJ1-4, with D possibly matching TRBD1 (6 bases). The specimen sequenced was blood. The CDR3 loop is CASSEHGQSNEKLFF. CDR3 DNA sequence: TGTGCCAGCAGTGAGCACGGACAGTCGAATGAAAAACTGTTTTTT.